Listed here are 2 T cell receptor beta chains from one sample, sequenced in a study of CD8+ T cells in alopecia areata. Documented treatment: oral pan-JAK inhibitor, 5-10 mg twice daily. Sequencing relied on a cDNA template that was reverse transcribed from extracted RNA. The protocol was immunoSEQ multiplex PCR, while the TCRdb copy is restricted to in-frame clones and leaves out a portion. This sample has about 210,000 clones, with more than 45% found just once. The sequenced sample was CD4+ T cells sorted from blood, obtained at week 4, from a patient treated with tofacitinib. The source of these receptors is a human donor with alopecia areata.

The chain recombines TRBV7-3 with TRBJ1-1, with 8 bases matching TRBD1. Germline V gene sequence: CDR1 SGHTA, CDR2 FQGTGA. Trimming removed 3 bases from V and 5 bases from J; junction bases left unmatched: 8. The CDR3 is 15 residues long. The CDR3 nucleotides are TGTGCCAGCAGCTTCGCAGGGGGCGAGGGTACTGAAGCTTTCTTT. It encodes CASSFAGGEGTEAFF.

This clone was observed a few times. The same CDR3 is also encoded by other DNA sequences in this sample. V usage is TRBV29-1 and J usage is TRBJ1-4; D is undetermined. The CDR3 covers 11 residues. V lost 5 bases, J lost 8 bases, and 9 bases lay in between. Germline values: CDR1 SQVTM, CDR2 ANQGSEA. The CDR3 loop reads CSVRSGEKLFF. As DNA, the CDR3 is TGCAGCGTTCGAAGCGGGGAAAAACTGTTTTTT.